This is a list of T cell receptor beta chains from one sample in a study of control samples from healthy donors and cancer patients. Some clones are missing from TCRdb's copy, which holds only in-frame ones; the method was immunoSEQ multiplex PCR. The data hold approximately 150,000 clones, with 89% observed a single time. Sequenced material: PBMCs. Receptors were obtained from a man aged 50 or older with head and neck cancer. The CDR3 runs from the conserved cysteine through the conserved F or W.

>TRBV27|TRBJ2-1
CASSLYYTPAYNEQFF
>TRBV9|TRBJ2-3
CASSGRGQGRVLDTQYF
>TRBV7-8|TRBJ2-3
CASSPFRNTQYF
>TRBV6-6|TRBJ1-3
CASTLSGTVSGNTIYF
>TRBV6-2/TRBV6-3|TRBJ2-5
CASSSFGRGQETQYF
>TRBV5-1|TRBJ1-4
CASGPGGAGEKLFF
>TRBV11-2|TRBJ2-2
CASSSTTRSGELFF
>TRBV7-2|TRBJ2-2
CASSPFGGANTGELFF
>TRBV24-1|TRBJ1-5
CATSDDREALF
>TRBV7-9|TRBJ2-5
CASSSPIGETQYF
>TRBV11-2|TRBJ2-1
CASSLDKAGYNEQFF
>TRBV5-3|TRBJ2-7
CARSSGSPEASYEQYF
>TRBV6-2/TRBV6-3|TRBJ2-7
CASSRTSYEQYF
>TRBV18|TRBJ2-5
CASSRLPETQYF
>TRBV3-1/TRBV3-2|TRBJ2-2
CASSQGTTTGELFF
>TRBV9|TRBJ2-1
CASSVASLLGNEQFF
>TRBV2|TRBJ2-7
CASSEISGRAYEQYF
>TRBV5-1|TRBJ2-1
CASSLVGGDEQFF
>TRBV3-1/TRBV3-2|TRBJ1-2
CASSLQDSGFYGYTF
>TRBV3-1/TRBV3-2|TRBJ2-2
CASSQWGGRTNTGGLFF
>TRBV5-6|TRBJ2-7
CASSFSGSYEQYF
>TRBV28|TRBJ2-1
CASSPPTGGHNEQFF
>TRBV6-4|TRBJ1-1
CASSDRPGITEAFF
>TRBV3-1/TRBV3-2|TRBJ1-3
CASSPRGDRDPPGNTIYF
>TRBV19|TRBJ1-1
CATTGTGFDTEAFF
>TRBV28|TRBJ1-3
CATTGLNTIYF
>TRBV29-1|TRBJ1-1
CSVIRTGGSPRLYTEAFF
>TRBV5-4|TRBJ1-5
CASSSGTGGLGNQPQHF
>TRBV27|TRBJ1-5
CASSFYGNQPQHF
>TRBV3-1/TRBV3-2|TRBJ2-5
CASSHRQGKETQYF
>TRBV7-9|TRBJ1-2
CASSFDRANYGYTF
>TRBV6-5|TRBJ2-7
CASILAEKYEQYF
>TRBV6-1|TRBJ1-5
CASSEIRGNQPQHF
>TRBV28|TRBJ2-7
CASSFRGLLLEQYF
>TRBV6-5|TRBJ2-1
CASSPPGSGQFF
>TRBV3-1/TRBV3-2|TRBJ2-6
CASSRIPLTGLGGANVLTF
>TRBV7-2|TRBJ1-2
CASSRGQGSGYTF
>TRBV11-2|TRBJ2-7
CASSSNRDSSYEQYF
>TRBV28|TRBJ1-4
CASNLDTGGEKLFF
>TRBV6-5|TRBJ2-7
CASSKDREFEQYF
>TRBV6-1|TRBJ1-2
CASSEVQGYGYTF
>TRBV6-5|TRBJ1-6
CASSYSNNSPLHF
>TRBV7-2|TRBJ2-7
CASSLEGGGKYEQYF
>TRBV20-1|TRBJ2-3
CSASYRGGASTDTQYF
>TRBV6-5|TRBJ1-1
CASRADGLNTEAFF
>TRBV27|TRBJ2-7
CASSLLGRQAEQYF
>TRBV29-1|TRBJ1-3
CSVGGSGNTIYF
>TRBV28|TRBJ1-5
CASSPHQRTHGINQPQHF
>TRBV7-2|TRBJ1-1
CASSSRGLDSEAFF
>TRBV9|TRBJ1-2
CASSGTGARGYTF
>TRBV6-5|TRBJ1-3
CASRSELSGNTIYF
>TRBV15|TRBJ1-2
CATSLWGSGGDGYTF
>TRBV27|TRBJ2-5
CASSALGTGKRTQYF
>TRBV6-5|TRBJ1-2
CASSSMTDLSNYGYTF
>TRBV5-1|TRBJ1-1
CASSLAGFSEAFF
>TRBV10-3|TRBJ1-5
CAIHPGQGNQPQHF
>TRBV5-1|TRBJ2-3
CASSLTGGTGVSADTQYF
>TRBV24-1|TRBJ2-2
CATSDLRQGVGSGELFF
>TRBV7-9|TRBJ2-2
CASSPPGQATGELFF
>TRBV6-1|TRBJ2-1
CASSEAVGRLEQRGNEQFF